Included here is one TCR beta chain sequence, with context. This sample stems from a study of memory CD4+ T cells and cytomegalovirus serostatus. The data were produced by immunoSEQ multiplex PCR, yet TCRdb's version contains in-frame clones alone and is incomplete. Of 70,000 to 95,000 clones in the sample, approximately 80% were seen once. The sort gate was single viable CD3+CD4+CD8-CD45RO+ cells for memory CD4+ T cells. This receptor was identified in an adult in good health and CMV-seronegative. What was sequenced was memory CD4+ T cells from blood.

The CDR3 nucleotides are TGTGCCAGCAGTACACGGCGGCAGGATGGCTACACCTTC. Its protein product is CASSTRRQDGYTF. This chain links TRBV28 with TRBJ1-2; D call uncertain. Trimming stripped 5 bases from V and 6 bases from J, with 13 bases between. Germline CDR1 reads MDHEN; CDR2 reads SYDVKM. The CDR3 covers 13 residues.